These 25 T cell receptor beta chains came from one sample sequenced in a study of T cell responses to AZD1222 COVID-19 vaccine. Some clones are missing from TCRdb's copy, which holds only in-frame ones; the method was immunoSEQ multiplex PCR. The repertoire has about 190,000 clones, 90% to 95% of them found once; the top ten carry 7% to 9.5%. The specimen comprised peripheral blood, sampled on day 0 of AZD1222 vaccination. Source of these receptors: an adult in good health.

CDR3 loop: CASSLSSGRSTDTQYF. The CDR3 DNA reads as TGTGCCAGCAGTTTATCTAGCGGGCGTAGCACAGATACGCAGTATTTT. The rearrangement joins TRBV28 to TRBJ2-3; TRBD2 matches at 8 bases. V shed 1 base and J 0 bases; nucleotides not matched to a gene: 3. Germline V gives CDR1 MDHEN, CDR2 SYDVKM. The CDR3 is made up of 16 amino acids. Full variable domain (outside the CDR3, taken from reference TRBV28 and TRBJ2-3): DVKVTQSSRYLVKRTGEKVFLECVQDMDHENMFWYRQDPGLGLRLIYFSYDVKMKEKGDIPEGYSVSREKKERFSLILESASTNQTSMYLCASSLSSGRSTDTQYFGPGTRLTVL.

As DNA, the CDR3 is TGTGCCAGCAGCTTGGTAACAGGGGTCACTGAAGCTTTCTTT. Its translation: CASSLVTGVTEAFF. The chain has TRBV5-6 and TRBJ1-1, with 7 bases aligning to TRBD1. Germline V lookup: CDR1 SGHDT, CDR2 YYEEEE. Trimming removed 0 bases from V and 4 bases from J; junction bases left unmatched: 3. This CDR3 contains 14 residues.

The chain combines TRBV5-3 with TRBJ2-3, with 8 bases fitting TRBD1. TRBV5-3 is classed as an ORF, of uncertain function. The CDR3 runs to 17 residues. Germline trimming cut 1 base from V and 5 bases from J; bases unmatched to any gene: 12. CDR3 loop: CARSLCDARGHEDTQYF. In nucleotides, the CDR3 is TGTGCCAGAAGCTTGTGCGACGCCAGGGGGCATGAAGATACGCAGTATTTT.

The CDR3 is CASSLFRNSYEQYF. CDR3 nucleotides: TGTGCCAGCAGTTTGTTCCGGAATTCCTACGAGCAGTACTTC. V gene TRBV28 combines with J gene TRBJ2-7; no clear D gene. The CDR3 is 14 amino acids. V dropped 3 bases and J dropped 1 base, with 10 bases sitting between them. Germline assignment: CDR1 MDHEN and CDR2 SYDVKM. The full variable domain, in which reference TRBV28 and TRBJ2-7 provide the parts outside the CDR3, is DVKVTQSSRYLVKRTGEKVFLECVQDMDHENMFWYRQDPGLGLRLIYFSYDVKMKEKGDIPEGYSVSREKKERFSLILESASTNQTSMYLCASSLFRNSYEQYFGPGTRLTVT.

This sequence joins TRBV3-1 (or the pseudogene TRBV3-2) and TRBJ1-6; D gene unclear. V lost 0 bases and J lost 7, with 16 bases in between. Germline CDR1 and CDR2: LGHDT and YNNKEL (reference sequence). The CDR3 is made up of 17 amino acids. In DNA form, the CDR3 reads TGTGCCAGCAGCCAAGATTCATCGGGTGCCGGGAATTCACCCCTCCACTTT. Translation gives CASSQDSSGAGNSPLHF.

V is TRBV19 and J is TRBJ1-6; no firm D call. This CDR3 region has 14 residues. Trimming removed 5 bases from V and 6 bases from J, with 11 bases in between. Germline V CDR1 and CDR2: LNHDA, SQIVND (reference sequence). CDR3 loop: CASSEGPGNSPLHF. The CDR3 DNA sequence: TGTGCCAGTAGTGAGGGCCCGGGTAATTCACCCCTCCACTTT.

The chain couples TRBV27 to TRBJ2-1; D perhaps matches TRBD2 (6 bases). The germline CDR1 and CDR2 sequences are MNHEY and SMNVEV (reference sequence). CDR3 size: 12 residues. Trimming removed 3 bases at V and 10 bases at J, with 10 bases between. CDR3 bases: TGTGCCAGCAGTTTCCGTAGCGGAGAGCAGTTCTTC. This translates into CASSFRSGEQFF.

The V gene is TRBV10-2, the J gene TRBJ2-1; 15 positions agree with TRBD2. The ends lost 7 bases at V and 9 bases at J; junction bases unmatched: 4. The CDR3 length is 14 residues. Germline lookup yields CDR1 WSHSY and CDR2 SAAADI. The CDR3 DNA follows: TGCGCCAGCACAGGACTAGCGGGAGGGCTTGAGCAGTTCTTC. Protein: CASTGLAGGLEQFF.

The rearrangement joins TRBV6-5 to TRBJ2-7, with a tentative D call TRBD2 (6 bases). CDR3 size: 14 residues. Germline V gives CDR1 MNHEY, CDR2 SVGAGI. The V end was cut by 6 bases, the J end by 6 bases, with 18 bases between. The CDR3 sequence: CASSPRGLASEQYF. CDR3 sequence (DNA): TGTGCCAGCAGCCCACGGGGCCTAGCGTCCGAGCAGTACTTC.

V usage is TRBV25-1 and J usage is TRBJ1-1; possibly TRBD1 for D (6 bases). CDR1 and CDR2 (germline): MGHDK, SYGVNS. CDR3 length: 16 residues. V dropped 7 bases and J dropped 4 bases, with 22 bases sitting between them. Here the CDR3 DNA reads TGTGCCAGCACGGGAGGGGGGAGTCTCGGGGCCACTGAAGCTTTCTTT. Its translation: CASTGGGSLGATEAFF.

The rearrangement links TRBV5-1 to TRBJ2-5; 12 bases are shared with TRBD2. The V segment lost 4 bases and the J segment 2 bases; nucleotides outside the gene matches: 3. The CDR3 spans 15 residues. The V gene's germline CDR1 is SGHRS and CDR2 YFSETQ. This chain's CDR3 is CASSRGTSGQETQYF. The DNA for the CDR3 is TGCGCCAGCAGCCGGGGGACTAGCGGGCAAGAGACCCAGTACTTC.

The gene calls are TRBV3-1 (or the pseudogene TRBV3-2) and TRBJ1-2; D ambiguous. V lost 0 bases to trimming and J lost 1 base, with 15 bases between them. Germline CDR1 is LGHDT and CDR2 is YNNKEL (reference sequence). CDR3 length: 17 amino acids. The CDR3 sequence is CASSQDRSRRINYGYTF. In DNA, the CDR3 is TGTGCCAGCAGCCAAGATAGGAGCAGACGAATTAACTATGGCTACACCTTC.

The genes are TRBV6-5 and TRBJ1-2, with D tentatively TRBD1 (5 bases). CDR1 is MNHEY, CDR2 SVGAGI, per germline. The CDR3 totals 12 residues. V lost 7 bases to trimming and J lost 3 bases, with 9 bases between them. The chain's CDR3 is CASKVGDYGYTF. The DNA for the CDR3 is TGTGCCAGCAAGGTGGGGGACTATGGCTACACCTTC.

The chain combines TRBV11-2 with TRBJ2-2; D is undetermined. This CDR3 is 17 amino acids long. CDR1 is SGHAT, CDR2 FQNNGV, per germline. The V end was cut by 3 bases, the J end by 6 bases, with 20 bases between. The CDR3 sequence: CASSFTPLENPAGELFF. CDR3 bases: TGTGCCAGCAGCTTTACTCCCCTCGAGAATCCAGCCGGGGAGCTGTTTTTT.

The rearrangement uses TRBV19 and TRBJ1-2, with 9 nucleotides matching TRBD1. The CDR3 runs to 16 residues. J gave up 1 base and V 6 bases, and 9 bases lay outside the gene matches. The germline gives CDR1 LNHDA, CDR2 SQIVND (reference sequence). In DNA, the CDR3 is TGTGCCAGTAGATCCCCAGAGGGACAGGGTAACTATGGCTACACCTTC. This gives the protein CASRSPEGQGNYGYTF.

The CDR3 nucleotides are TGTGCCAGCCCCACCCCTTTTTCAGATACGCAGTATTTT. Its translation is CASPTPFSDTQYF. The chain combines TRBV7-2 with TRBJ2-3; no clear D gene. V lost 8 bases and J 4 bases, leaving 13 bases between the germline ends. The CDR3 covers 13 residues. Per germline, CDR1 SGHTA and CDR2 FQGNSA.

V usage is TRBV3-1 (or the pseudogene TRBV3-2) and J usage is TRBJ1-4, with unresolved D. Germline assignment: CDR1 LGHDT and CDR2 YNNKEL (reference sequence). V lost 3 bases and J 5 bases, leaving 4 bases between the germline ends. CDR3 length equals 12 residues. CDR3 DNA: TGTGCCAGCAGCCATGGAAATGAAAAACTGTTTTTT. Amino acids: CASSHGNEKLFF.

The chain has TRBV5-4 and TRBJ2-5; D perhaps matches TRBD1 (6 bases). The length of the CDR3 is 11 residues. Trimming cost V 7 bases and J 4 bases, with 8 bases left between them. Germline V CDR1 and CDR2: SGHNT, YYREEE (reference sequence). In DNA, the CDR3 is TGTGCCAGCGGCAGGGGAGAGACCCAGTACTTC. Its translation: CASGRGETQYF.

The genes are TRBV20-1 and TRBJ2-7; D gene uncertain. Germline V lookup: CDR1 DFQATT, CDR2 SNEGSKA (reference sequence). The V and J ends lost 3 bases and 1 base respectively, with 10 bases between them. The CDR3 runs to 13 residues. The CDR3 loop is CSASSQASYEQYF. CDR3 coding DNA: TGCAGTGCTAGTTCTCAGGCGTCCTACGAGCAGTACTTC.

There are a few counts of this clone. The chain links TRBV2 to TRBJ1-2; no reliable D call. Trimming took off 4 bases at V and 0 bases at J, with 12 bases between the two ends. There are 15 residues in the CDR3. Germline-derived CDR1 and CDR2 are SNHLY and FYNNEI. The CDR3 sequence: CASSGVTPANYGYTF. CDR3 nucleotide sequence: TGTGCCAGCAGTGGGGTAACACCCGCTAACTATGGCTACACCTTC.

V gene TRBV28 combines with J gene TRBJ1-3; tentative D call: TRBD1 (5 bases). This CDR3 region has 14 residues. V lost 3 bases and J lost 4, with 10 bases in between. Per germline, CDR1 MDHEN and CDR2 SYDVKM. CDR3 DNA: TGTGCCAGCAGTTTCACGGGGGGAGGAAACACCATATATTTT. Protein: CASSFTGGGNTIYF. The whole variable domain, remainder taken from reference TRBV28 and TRBJ1-3, is DVKVTQSSRYLVKRTGEKVFLECVQDMDHENMFWYRQDPGLGLRLIYFSYDVKMKEKGDIPEGYSVSREKKERFSLILESASTNQTSMYLCASSFTGGGNTIYFGEGSWLTVV.

The genes are TRBV7-9 and TRBJ1-4, with no clear D. The CDR3 is 14 amino acids. Trimming took 3 bases from V and 4 from J, leaving 9 bases between them. Germline V gene sequence: CDR1 SEHNR, CDR2 FQNEAQ (reference sequence). CDR3 in amino acids: CASSFHSNNEKLFF. CDR3 sequence (DNA): TGTGCCAGCAGCTTTCACAGCAATAATGAAAAACTGTTTTTT.

The chain links TRBV5-1 to TRBJ1-2, with 10 nucleotides matching TRBD1. This CDR3 spans 15 amino acids. Germline V lookup: CDR1 SGHRS, CDR2 YFSETQ. V lost 2 bases and J lost 1; bases outside the gene matches: 2. The CDR3 reads CASSLGTGDNYGYTF. In nucleotides, the CDR3 is TGCGCCAGCAGCTTAGGGACAGGGGATAACTATGGCTACACCTTC. Full variable domain (remainder filled in from reference TRBV5-1 and TRBJ1-2): KAGVTQTPRYLIKTRGQQVTLSCSPISGHRSVSWYQQTPGQGLQFLFEYFSETQRNKGNFPGRFSGRQFSNSRSEMNVSTLELGDSALYLCASSLGTGDNYGYTFGSGTRLTVV.

The gene calls are TRBV5-1 and TRBJ2-3; maybe TRBD1 (6 bases). Germline assignment: CDR1 SGHRS and CDR2 YFSETQ. Deletions cut 4 bases from V and 0 bases from J, with 15 bases between. This CDR3 is 16 amino acids long. The CDR3 bases are TGCGCCAGCAGCCCACAGACAGGTCCAAGCACAGATACGCAGTATTTT. Amino acid sequence: CASSPQTGPSTDTQYF.

For the CDR3, the DNA is TGTGCCAGCAGCCGGAGTGGGACAGGGAACTATGGCTACACCTTC. It is translated as CASSRSGTGNYGYTF. The V call is TRBV13, the J call TRBJ1-2; 9 nucleotides agree with TRBD1. The CDR3 consists of 15 residues. V lost 5 bases to trimming and J lost 2 bases; unmatched junction nucleotides: 6. CDR1 and CDR2 from the germline V gene are PRHDT and FYEKMQ (reference sequence).